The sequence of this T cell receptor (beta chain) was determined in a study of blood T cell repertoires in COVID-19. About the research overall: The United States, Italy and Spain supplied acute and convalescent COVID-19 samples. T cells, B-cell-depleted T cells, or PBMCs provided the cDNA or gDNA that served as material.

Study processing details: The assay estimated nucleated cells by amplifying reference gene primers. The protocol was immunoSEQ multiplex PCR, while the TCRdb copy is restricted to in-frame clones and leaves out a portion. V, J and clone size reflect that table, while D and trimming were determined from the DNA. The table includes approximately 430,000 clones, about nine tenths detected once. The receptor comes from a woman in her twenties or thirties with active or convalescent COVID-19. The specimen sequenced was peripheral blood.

The CDR3 loop reads CAISELDRGYNEQFF. The CDR3 DNA follows: TGTGCCATCAGTGAACTGGACAGGGGCTACAATGAGCAGTTCTTC. V usage is TRBV10-3 and J usage is TRBJ2-1, with 9 bases matching TRBD1. V lost 3 bases and J lost 3; bases outside the gene matches: 3. This CDR3 has 15 amino acids. The germline gives CDR1 ENHRY, CDR2 SYGVKD.